The text below deals with one T cell receptor beta chain. This clone was observed a handful of times. Its antigen remains unidentified. It has no much larger one-base neighbor in the sample; base qualities were not kept. This sample stems from a study of metastatic and nonmetastatic thyroid tumors (TCRdb year 2020). About the investigation overall: Repertoires were compared across peripheral blood and tumor or nodule tissue samples from malignant and benign thyroid patients.

No patient had received any treatment before thyroid surgery. Using T-cell receptor beta sequencing, the researchers looked back retrospectively at clinical samples from patients, gathered between about 2011 and 2019. The paper's findings and limits, for the study overall: In both blood and tumor samples, TCR beta diversity was reported to be significantly higher in malignant tumors than in benign nodules.

The library was produced with PCR. Sequenced on an Illumina HiSeq 4000. High-throughput sequencing was used to profile the CDR3 region of the TCR beta-chain in every patient. The original pipeline was this. A classifier to discriminate distant-metastatic papillary thyroid cancer patients was built from CDR3 differences across clinicopathological groups. The Shannon index was used to measure repertoire diversity, and the Morisita-Horn index was used to measure how similar tumor and blood repertoires were. In TCRdb, the public reads were trimmed at Q25 with fastp and aligned with MiXCR, with productive beta chains retained. The V and J calls come from TCRdb's annotation, not from the publication. The sample table records 15,000 to 20,000 clones; over 20% of these occur just once. The ten biggest clones cover around 9.3% of the sample. The CDR3 covers 10 residues, taking in both the cysteine and the phenylalanine. Just the 30-base CDR3 DNA is kept, in frame starting at base 1. According to the germline V gene (reference sequence), CDR1 reads DFQATT and CDR2 reads SNEGSKA.

The sequence came from a female donor with papillary thyroid cancer or a benign thyroid nodule (not recorded which). Some clones in this sample may be carry-over from other donors' samples. The chain employs TRBV20-1 and TRBJ2-7; the D gene is perhaps TRBD1 or TRBD2, each of them matching over 7 bases. Material: adjacent normal tissue. Here is the DNA: TGCAGCCCCCAGGGGGGGGAGCAGTACTTC. Translated, this gives CSPQGGEQYF.